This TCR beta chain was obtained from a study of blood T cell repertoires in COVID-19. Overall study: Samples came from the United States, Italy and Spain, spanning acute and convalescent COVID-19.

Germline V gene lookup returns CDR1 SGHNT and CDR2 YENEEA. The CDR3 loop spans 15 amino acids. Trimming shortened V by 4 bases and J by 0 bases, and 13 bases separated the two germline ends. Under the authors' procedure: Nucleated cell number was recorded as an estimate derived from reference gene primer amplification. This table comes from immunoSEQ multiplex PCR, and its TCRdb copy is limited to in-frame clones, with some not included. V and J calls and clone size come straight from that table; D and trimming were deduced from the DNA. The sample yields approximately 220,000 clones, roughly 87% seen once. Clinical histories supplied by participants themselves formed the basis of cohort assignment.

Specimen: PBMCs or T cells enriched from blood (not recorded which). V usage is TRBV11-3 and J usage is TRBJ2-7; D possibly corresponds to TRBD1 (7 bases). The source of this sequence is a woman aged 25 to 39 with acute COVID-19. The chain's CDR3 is CASSSGQEGSYEQYF. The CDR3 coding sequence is TGTGCCAGCAGCTCCGGACAGGAGGGCTCCTACGAGCAGTACTTC.